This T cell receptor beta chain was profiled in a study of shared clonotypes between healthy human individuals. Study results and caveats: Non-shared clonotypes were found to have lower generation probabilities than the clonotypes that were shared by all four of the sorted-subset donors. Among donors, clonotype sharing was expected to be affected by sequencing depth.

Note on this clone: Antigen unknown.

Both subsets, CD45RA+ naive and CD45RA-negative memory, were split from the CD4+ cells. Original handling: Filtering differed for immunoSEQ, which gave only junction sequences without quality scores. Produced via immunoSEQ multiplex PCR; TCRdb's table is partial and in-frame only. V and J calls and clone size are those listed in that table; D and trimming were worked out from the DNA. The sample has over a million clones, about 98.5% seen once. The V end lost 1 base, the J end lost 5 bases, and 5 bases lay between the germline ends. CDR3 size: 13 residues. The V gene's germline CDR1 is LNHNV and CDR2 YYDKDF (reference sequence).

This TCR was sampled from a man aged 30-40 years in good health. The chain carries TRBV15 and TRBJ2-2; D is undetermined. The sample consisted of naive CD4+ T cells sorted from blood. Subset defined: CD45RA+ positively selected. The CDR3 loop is CATSRARTGELFF. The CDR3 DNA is TGTGCCACCAGCAGAGCCCGGACCGGGGAGCTGTTTTTT.